This T cell receptor beta chain was sequenced in a study of blood T cell repertoires in COVID-19. Across the whole study: COVID-19 samples collected from the United States, Italy and Spain covered acute and convalescent phases. PBMCs, B-cell-depleted T cells, or T cells provided the cDNA or gDNA that made up the material.

The authors' processing: Reference gene primer amplification yielded estimated nucleated cell counts. Libraries were prepared by immunoSEQ multiplex PCR; TCRdb keeps only in-frame clonotypes and omits some of them. The DNA gave D and trimming, while V, J and clone size come from that table. Among around 110,000 clones, under 90% were seen once, and the ten largest hold 4% to 5%. The CDR3 runs to 15 residues. Germline lookup yields CDR1 MNHEY and CDR2 SMNVEV (reference sequence). V dropped 5 bases and J dropped 8 bases, with 21 bases sitting between them. The sequenced material came from peripheral blood. The clonotype comes from a woman aged 70 to 79 with acute or convalescent COVID-19. This chain connects TRBV27 to TRBJ1-2, with D perhaps matching TRBD1 (5 bases). The CDR3 DNA reads as TGTGCCAGCAGTGCGCAGGGTAGCGGCCCGAGAGGCTACACCTTC. Translated: CASSAQGSGPRGYTF.